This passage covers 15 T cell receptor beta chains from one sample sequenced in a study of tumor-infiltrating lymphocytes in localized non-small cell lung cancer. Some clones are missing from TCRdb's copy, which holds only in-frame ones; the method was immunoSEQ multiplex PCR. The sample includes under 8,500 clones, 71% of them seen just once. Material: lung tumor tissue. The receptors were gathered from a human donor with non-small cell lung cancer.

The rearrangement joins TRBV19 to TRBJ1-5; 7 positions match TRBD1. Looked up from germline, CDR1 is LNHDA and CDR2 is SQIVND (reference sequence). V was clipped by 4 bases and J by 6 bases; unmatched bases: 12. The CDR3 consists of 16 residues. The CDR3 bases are TGTGCCAGTAGTACCGACAGGACAGGCAGGAGTCAGCCCCAGCATTTT. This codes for CASSTDRTGRSQPQHF.

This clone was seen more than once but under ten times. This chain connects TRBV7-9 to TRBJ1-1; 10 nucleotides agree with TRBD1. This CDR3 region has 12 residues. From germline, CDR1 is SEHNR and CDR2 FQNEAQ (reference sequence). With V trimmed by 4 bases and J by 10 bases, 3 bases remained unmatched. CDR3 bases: TGTGCCAGCAGCTCGCGGACAGGGGGAGCTTTCTTT. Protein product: CASSSRTGGAFF.

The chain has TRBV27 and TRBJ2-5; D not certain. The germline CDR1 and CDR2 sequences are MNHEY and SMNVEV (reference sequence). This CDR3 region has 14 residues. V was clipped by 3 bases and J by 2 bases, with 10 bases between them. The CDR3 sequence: CASSFRATQETQYF. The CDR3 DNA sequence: TGTGCCAGCAGTTTTAGGGCCACACAAGAGACCCAGTACTTC.

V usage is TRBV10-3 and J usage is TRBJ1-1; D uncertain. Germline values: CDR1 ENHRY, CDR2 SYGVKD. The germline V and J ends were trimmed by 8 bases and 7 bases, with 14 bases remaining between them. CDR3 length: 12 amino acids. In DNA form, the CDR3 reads TGTGCCATCTGGACCGGAGGCGGTGAAGCTTTCTTT. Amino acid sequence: CAIWTGGGEAFF.

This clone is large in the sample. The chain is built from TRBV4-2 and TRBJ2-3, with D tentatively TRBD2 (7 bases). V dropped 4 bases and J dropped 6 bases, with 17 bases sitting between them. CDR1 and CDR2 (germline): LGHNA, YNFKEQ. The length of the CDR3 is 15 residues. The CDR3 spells CASSRTVGGGDTQYF. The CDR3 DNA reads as TGTGCCAGCAGCCGTACTGTGGGGGGGGGCGATACGCAGTATTTT.

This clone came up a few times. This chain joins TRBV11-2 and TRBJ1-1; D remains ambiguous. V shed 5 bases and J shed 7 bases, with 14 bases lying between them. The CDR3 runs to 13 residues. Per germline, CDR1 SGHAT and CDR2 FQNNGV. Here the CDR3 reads CASSHSPGSEAFF. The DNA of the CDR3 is TGTGCCAGCAGCCATAGCCCCGGGAGTGAAGCTTTCTTT. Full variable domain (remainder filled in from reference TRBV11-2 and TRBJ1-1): EAGVAQSPRYKIIEKRQSVAFWCNPISGHATLYWYQQILGQGPKLLIQFQNNGVVDDSQLPKDRFSAERLKGVDSTLKIQPAKLEDSAVYLCASSHSPGSEAFFGQGTRLTVV.

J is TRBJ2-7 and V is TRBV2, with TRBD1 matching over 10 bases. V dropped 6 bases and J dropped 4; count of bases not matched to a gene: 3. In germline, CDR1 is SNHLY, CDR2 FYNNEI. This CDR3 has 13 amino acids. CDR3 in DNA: TGTGCCAGCAGGGACAGGGGGGGATACGAGCAGTACTTC. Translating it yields CASRDRGGYEQYF.

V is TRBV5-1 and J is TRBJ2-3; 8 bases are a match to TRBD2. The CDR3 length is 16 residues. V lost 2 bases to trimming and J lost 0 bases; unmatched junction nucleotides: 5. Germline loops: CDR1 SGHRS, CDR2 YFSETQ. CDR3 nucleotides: TGCGCCAGCAGCTTACTTAGCGGGGCAAGCACAGATACGCAGTATTTT. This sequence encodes CASSLLSGASTDTQYF. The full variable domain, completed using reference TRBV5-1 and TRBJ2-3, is KAGVTQTPRYLIKTRGQQVTLSCSPISGHRSVSWYQQTPGQGLQFLFEYFSETQRNKGNFPGRFSGRQFSNSRSEMNVSTLELGDSALYLCASSLLSGASTDTQYFGPGTRLTVL.

Written as DNA, the CDR3 is TGTGCCAGCAGTTCCTTTGACAGATCCGAGCAGTACTTC. Its translation is CASSSFDRSEQYF. The chain carries TRBV27 and TRBJ2-5; D is perhaps TRBD1 (5 bases). The closer fit of TRBJ2-7 to the DNA end suggests the J call may be wrong. The CDR3 has 13 amino acids. Germline V gene sequence: CDR1 MNHEY, CDR2 SMNVEV (reference sequence).

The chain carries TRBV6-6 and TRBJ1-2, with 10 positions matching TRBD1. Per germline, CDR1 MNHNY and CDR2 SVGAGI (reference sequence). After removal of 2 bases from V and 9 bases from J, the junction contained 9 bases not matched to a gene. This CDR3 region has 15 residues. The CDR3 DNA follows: TGTGCCAGCAGTTACGCCCCGGACAGGGGGTCTAGCTACACCTTC. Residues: CASSYAPDRGSSYTF.

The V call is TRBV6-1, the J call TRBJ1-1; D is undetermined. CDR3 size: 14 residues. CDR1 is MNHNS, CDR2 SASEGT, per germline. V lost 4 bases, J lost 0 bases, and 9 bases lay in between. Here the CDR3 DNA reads TGTGCCAGCAGTGGGATGTTAATGAACACTGAAGCTTTCTTT. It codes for CASSGMLMNTEAFF.

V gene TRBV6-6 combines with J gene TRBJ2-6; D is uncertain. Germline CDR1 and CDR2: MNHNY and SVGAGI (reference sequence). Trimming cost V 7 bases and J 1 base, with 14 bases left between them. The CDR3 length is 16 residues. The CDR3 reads CASTFTVVSGANVLTF. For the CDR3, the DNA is TGTGCCAGCACCTTTACCGTAGTTTCTGGGGCCAACGTCCTGACTTTC.

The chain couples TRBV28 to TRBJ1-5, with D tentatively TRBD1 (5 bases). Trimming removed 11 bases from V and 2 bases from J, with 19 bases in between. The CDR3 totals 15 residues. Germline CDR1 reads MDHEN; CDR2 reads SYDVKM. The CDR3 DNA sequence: TGTGCCTCTAGGGGAGCGGGCTCCGGCAATCAGCCCCAGCATTTT. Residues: CASRGAGSGNQPQHF.

CDR3 loop: CATQGYQETQYF. CDR3 DNA: TGTGCCACACAGGGGTACCAAGAGACCCAGTACTTC. The rearrangement uses TRBV25-1 and TRBJ2-5; 7 bases are a match to TRBD1. Germline values: CDR1 MGHDK, CDR2 SYGVNS. The length of the CDR3 is 12 residues. Trimming at V came to 10 bases and at J to 0 bases, leaving 2 bases not matched to a gene.

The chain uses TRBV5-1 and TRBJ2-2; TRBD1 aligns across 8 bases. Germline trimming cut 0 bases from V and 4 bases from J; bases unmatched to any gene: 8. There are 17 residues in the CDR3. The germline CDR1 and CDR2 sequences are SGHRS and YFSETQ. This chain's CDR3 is CASSLGFQGAITGELFF. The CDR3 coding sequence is TGCGCCAGCAGCTTGGGATTTCAGGGGGCGATCACCGGGGAGCTGTTTTTT. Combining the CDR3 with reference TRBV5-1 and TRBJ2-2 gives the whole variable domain KAGVTQTPRYLIKTRGQQVTLSCSPISGHRSVSWYQQTPGQGLQFLFEYFSETQRNKGNFPGRFSGRQFSNSRSEMNVSTLELGDSALYLCASSLGFQGAITGELFFGEGSRLTVL.